This T cell receptor beta chain was identified during a study of blood T cell repertoires in COVID-19. Study summary: In each case, the material was cDNA or gDNA derived from T cells, B-cell-depleted T cells, or PBMCs.

As concerns this clone: At the DNA level, this CDR3 is encoded by other sequences in the same sample as well.

The assay was immunoSEQ multiplex PCR, and TCRdb's table has in-frame clones only and misses some. The sample has 300,000 to 350,000 clones; around 90% are singletons. Looked up from germline, CDR1 is DFQATT and CDR2 is SNEGSKA (reference sequence). The CDR3 loop spans 11 amino acids. V was shortened by 6 bases and J by 7 bases, with 13 bases between the two germline ends. The chain has TRBV20-1 and TRBJ2-7; perhaps TRBD2 as D (5 bases). The sample taken for sequencing was peripheral blood. This sequence was found in a young man with active or convalescent COVID-19. The CDR3: CSARRRVEQYF. For the CDR3, the DNA is TGCAGTGCCCGGAGGCGGGTTGAGCAGTACTTC.